Listed here are 9 T cell receptor beta chains from one sample, sequenced in a study of Graves' ophthalmopathy and Graves' hyperthyroidism. RNA served as the template for amplifying TCR beta CDR3 regions. The first round was an RT-PCR with HTBI primers, and the second round was a multiplex PCR. TCRdb re-derived calls from the multiplex PCR reads in MiXCR, one entry per CDR3 protein. The repertoire holds about 210,000 distinct CDR3 sequences, with roughly 27% as singletons. What was sequenced was peripheral blood. The receptors come from a man aged 45-65 years with Graves' ophthalmopathy.

This clonotype was counted at least ten times. The chain recombines TRBV27 with TRBJ2-7; 8 nucleotides line up with TRBD2. Germline assignment: CDR1 MNHEY and CDR2 SMNVEV (reference sequence). The J segment lost 7 bases and the V segment lost 3 bases, leaving 14 bases of the junction unmatched. The CDR3 runs to 16 residues. The CDR3 is CASSFRPGTPGGEQYF. CDR3 DNA: TGTGCCAGCAGTTTTAGACCCGGGACTCCGGGAGGGGAGCAGTACTTC.

In its sample, this clonotype was seen many times. The V call is TRBV28, the J call TRBJ2-7; TRBD2 might be the D (8 bases). Germline loops: CDR1 MDHEN, CDR2 SYDVKM. CDR3 size: 15 residues. Between the trimmed V and J ends, which lost 5 bases and 9 bases, there was a span of 23 bases. As DNA, the CDR3 is TGTGCCAGCAGTCCCCGCGGGACAGAGCGGGAGCGGCAGTACTTC. The encoded protein is CASSPRGTERERQYF.

This clonotype has at least ten counts. The chain joins TRBV12-3 or TRBV12-4 to TRBJ2-2; D is unclear. CDR3 length: 14 residues. V gave up 2 bases and J gave up 3 bases, with 7 bases separating them. The CDR3 loop is CASSLWIDTGELFF. CDR3 bases: TGTGCCAGCAGTTTATGGATCGACACCGGGGAGCTGTTTTTT.

This clonotype was seen at least ten times. CDR3 coding DNA: TGTGCCAGCAGTGGTCGGGACAGGGGGGGCCGGAACACTGAAGCTTTCTTT. Translation gives CASSGRDRGGRNTEAFF. The chain combines TRBV6-1 with TRBJ1-1, with 11 bases lining up with TRBD1. CDR1 is MNHNS and CDR2 is SASEGT in the germline V gene. The V gene end was trimmed by 4 bases and the J gene end by 1 base; junction bases not matched to a gene: 8. The CDR3 length is 17 residues.

This chain uses TRBV20-1 with TRBJ2-5; 8 bases are a match to TRBD2. CDR1 and CDR2 from the germline V gene are DFQATT and SNEGSKA (reference sequence). CDR3 length equals 12 residues. V lost 3 bases, J lost 5 bases, and 2 bases stayed unmatched. The chain's CDR3 is CSASGRAETQYF. The CDR3 coding sequence is TGCAGTGCTAGCGGGAGGGCGGAGACCCAGTACTTC.

At least ten counts were recorded for this clonotype. The chain is built from TRBV7-2 and TRBJ2-2, with D possibly being TRBD1 (6 bases). The germline V gene has CDR1 SGHTA and CDR2 FQGNSA. CDR3 length: 16 residues. The V and J ends lost 5 bases and 5 bases respectively, with 18 bases between them. The CDR3 loop reads CASSPLPRGITGELFF. The CDR3 nucleotides are TGTGCCAGCAGCCCACTACCCAGGGGTATTACCGGGGAGCTGTTTTTT.

This clonotype was seen repeatedly, ten times or more. The V gene is TRBV19, the J gene TRBJ1-1; TRBD1 matches 8 bases. This CDR3 has 13 amino acids. Germline V CDR1 and CDR2: LNHDA, SQIVND (reference sequence). V was pared by 10 bases and J by 5 bases, with 9 bases of the junction left unmatched. The CDR3 DNA reads TGTGCCACGAATGACAGGGGTAAGACTGAAGCTTTCTTT. It encodes CATNDRGKTEAFF.

This clonotype has a count of ten or more. The V and J genes are TRBV6-1 and TRBJ2-2; 9 nucleotides line up with TRBD2. The CDR3 contains 15 residues. J lost 7 bases, V lost 5 bases, and 8 bases had no gene match. CDR1 and CDR2 (germline): MNHNS, SASEGT. The CDR3 loop is CASSRPGLASGELFF. The DNA of the CDR3 is TGTGCCAGCAGTCGGCCGGGACTAGCAAGCGGGGAGCTGTTTTTT.

In its sample, this clonotype was seen many times. The chain links TRBV6-5 to TRBJ1-1; 10 bases are shared with TRBD1. Looked up from germline, CDR1 is MNHEY and CDR2 is SVGAGI. The CDR3 is 16 residues long. The J segment lost 0 bases and the V segment lost 7 bases, leaving 8 bases of the junction unmatched. The CDR3 sequence: CASTRRQGALNTEAFF. DNA for the CDR3: TGTGCCAGCACCAGACGACAGGGGGCCTTGAACACTGAAGCTTTCTTT.